The 3 T cell receptor beta chains below all came from one sample that was sequenced in a study of cytomegalovirus exposure and HLA in healthy donors. The PCR made use of 60 Vbeta and 13 Jbeta primers. Assay: immunoSEQ multiplex PCR; the TCRdb copy retains only in-frame clones and omits some. The table includes under 200,000 clones, about 70% detected once. The source material was PBMCs. These receptors all stem from a woman between 35 and 50 years old in good health and CMV-seropositive.

This clone was picked up one time. The chain combines TRBV28 with TRBJ2-3, with TRBD2 identical over 11 bases. CDR3 length: 16 residues. Germline trimming cut 3 bases from V and 3 bases from J; bases unmatched to any gene: 5. Germline values: CDR1 MDHEN, CDR2 SYDVKM. The CDR3: CASSFLTSGSTDTQYF. CDR3 bases: TGTGCCAGCAGTTTCCTAACTAGCGGGAGTACAGATACGCAGTATTTT.

This sequence joins TRBV7-9 and TRBJ1-2, with 9 bases aligning to TRBD1. Germline V CDR1 and CDR2: SEHNR, FQNEAQ (reference sequence). This CDR3 contains 15 residues. Trimming cost V 4 bases and J 13 bases; bases outside gene matches: 16. The CDR3: CASSSTGTGFLTSTF. The CDR3, as DNA: TGTGCCAGCAGCTCCACCGGGACAGGGTTCTTAACGAGCACCTTC. The entire variable domain, with the rest obtained from reference TRBV7-9 and TRBJ1-2, is as follows: DTGVSQNPRHKITKRGQNVTFRCDPISEHNRLYWYRQTLGQGPEFLTYFQNEAQLEKSRLLSDRFSAERPKGSFSTLEIQRTEQGDSAMYLCASSSTGTGFLTSTFGSGTRLTVV.

This clone has only a few counts. The chain has TRBV12-5 and TRBJ1-1; TRBD1 matches at 11 bases. Per the germline V gene, CDR1 is LGHNT and CDR2 is FRNRAP. V trimming: 6 bases; J trimming: 1 base; junction bases outside the gene matches: 7. This CDR3 spans 16 amino acids. CDR3 DNA sequence: TGTGCTAGTGGACCCGGGACAGGGGGACGGAACACTGAAGCTTTCTTT. This codes for CASGPGTGGRNTEAFF.